What follows are 9 T cell receptor beta chains derived from one specimen sequenced in a study of blood T cell repertoires in COVID-19. Libraries were prepared by immunoSEQ multiplex PCR; TCRdb keeps only in-frame clonotypes and omits some of them. Of some 90,000 clones listed, less than 75% are singletons. Input material: peripheral blood. The receptors shown here come from a woman aged 60 to 75 in a cohort sampled during active or convalescent COVID-19.

The gene calls are TRBV28 and TRBJ1-2, with 8 nucleotides matching TRBD1. The CDR3 length is 14 residues. CDR1 and CDR2 (germline): MDHEN, SYDVKM. V was pared by 4 bases and J by 4 bases, with 5 bases of the junction left unmatched. CDR3 bases: TGTGCCAGCAGTTACCGGGACAGGACCTATGGCTACACCTTC. Translating it yields CASSYRDRTYGYTF.

This clone came up many times. The chain carries TRBV2 and TRBJ2-2, with D possibly TRBD2 on 6 matching bases. The length of the CDR3 is 14 residues. Trimming took off 5 bases at V and 4 bases at J, with 11 bases between the two ends. Germline V CDR1 and CDR2: SNHLY, FYNNEI. This CDR3 reads CASSRLASTGELFF. The CDR3 DNA is TGTGCCAGCAGTCGCCTAGCGAGCACCGGGGAGCTGTTTTTT.

The rearrangement uses TRBV19 and TRBJ2-3; 7 bases agree with TRBD2. Germline V gene lookup returns CDR1 LNHDA and CDR2 SQIVND (reference sequence). J lost 3 bases, V lost 6 bases, and 3 bases had no gene match. The CDR3 is 13 residues long. CDR3 DNA: TGTGCCAGTAGGTTCGGGGGGACAGATACGCAGTATTTT. It is translated as CASRFGGTDTQYF.

The chain combines TRBV7-6 with TRBJ1-1; D gene unclear. Germline-derived CDR1 and CDR2 are SGHVS and FNYEAQ. V lost 5 bases to trimming and J lost 1 base, with 11 bases between them. The CDR3 consists of 14 residues. DNA for the CDR3: TGTGCCAGCAGCGAGGGCCCCGGGAACACTGAAGCTTTCTTT. Encoded protein: CASSEGPGNTEAFF.

On this clone: At one end the junction does not follow the germline gene, possibly because of a read error. This chain joins TRBV7-7 and TRBJ1-4, with D possibly TRBD1 on 5 matching bases. The CDR3 consists of 20 residues. Per germline, CDR1 SSHAT and CDR2 FNYEAQ (reference sequence). CDR3 nucleotides: TGTGCTAGCAGCTTAGCCTACCCTATCTTGGGGGAGGATCATGGGGAAAAACTGTTTTTT. Translation gives CASSLAYPILGEDHGEKLFF.

This clone was picked up one time. The chain has TRBV19 and TRBJ2-1, with a possible D match to TRBD2 (5 bases). The germline V gene encodes CDR1 LNHDA and CDR2 SQIVND (reference sequence). V was cut by 7 bases and J by 0 bases, with 13 bases left in between. This CDR3 comprises 15 residues. In DNA, the CDR3 is TGTGCCAGTACAGCCGACCGGGACTCCTACAATGAGCAGTTCTTC. Its protein is CASTADRDSYNEQFF.

The CDR3 is CSAPRGYEQYF. The DNA for the CDR3 is TGCAGTGCCCCCAGAGGGTACGAGCAGTACTTC. The chain carries TRBV20-1 and TRBJ2-7; D perhaps matches TRBD2 (5 bases). Trimming stripped 6 bases from V and 4 bases from J, with 10 bases between. The CDR3 runs 11 residues. Germline values: CDR1 DFQATT, CDR2 SNEGSKA (reference sequence).

This clone was observed a few times. The rearrangement links TRBV7-2 to TRBJ1-1, with unresolved D. The CDR3 extends over 14 amino acids. Germline lookup yields CDR1 SGHTA and CDR2 FQGNSA. The germline V and J ends were trimmed by 1 base and 2 bases, with 8 bases remaining between them. The CDR3 sequence is CASSLGPRNTEAFF. DNA for the CDR3: TGTGCCAGCAGCTTAGGGCCTAGAAACACTGAAGCTTTCTTT.

The chain uses TRBV10-3 and TRBJ2-7, with 8 nucleotides matching TRBD1. With 6 bases clipped from V and 5 bases from J, the junction kept 9 bases outside the gene matches. Germline loops: CDR1 ENHRY, CDR2 SYGVKD. This CDR3 spans 14 amino acids. CDR3 DNA sequence: TGTGCCATCAGAGACCGGACAGGGCGGAACGAGCAGTACTTC. Its translation: CAIRDRTGRNEQYF.